This TCR beta chain was observed in a study of blood T cell repertoires in COVID-19. Study information: There were acute and convalescent COVID-19 samples, and they came from the United States, Italy and Spain. PBMCs, B-cell-depleted T cells, or T cells provided the cDNA or gDNA that made up the material.

Sequenced by immunoSEQ multiplex PCR; TCRdb stores in-frame clones only, minus some. In the table there are under 400,000 clones, around 90% of which are singletons. Looked up from germline, CDR1 is SGHRS and CDR2 is YFSETQ. The germline V and J ends were trimmed by 0 bases and 4 bases, with 8 bases remaining between them. The length of the CDR3 is 13 residues. This clone has just one count. The receptor's source is a woman aged 60-75 years with COVID-19, enrolled during active disease. Specimen: peripheral blood. The chain combines TRBV5-1 with TRBJ2-7; weak D call: TRBD1 (5 bases). CDR3 sequence reads: CASSLVQDYEQYF. The CDR3 coding sequence is TGCGCCAGCAGCTTGGTACAGGATTACGAGCAGTACTTC.